The text below deals with one TCR beta chain. This sample is drawn from a study of blood T cell repertoires in COVID-19. Germline V gene lookup returns CDR1 LNHDA and CDR2 SQIVND (reference sequence). V was pared by 7 bases and J by 0 bases, with 9 bases of the junction left unmatched. The CDR3 contains 16 residues. The assay was immunoSEQ multiplex PCR, and TCRdb's table has in-frame clones only and misses some. The sample contains some 490,000 clones, less than 90% of which appear only once. This rearrangement joins TRBV19 to TRBJ1-3; TRBD1 matches 7 bases. This receptor was obtained from a woman aged 55-70 years who had recovered from COVID-19. The sequenced sample was PBMCs or T cells enriched from blood (not recorded which). DNA for the CDR3: TGTGCCAGTAAGGGGGCAGGAAAGGGCTCTGGAAACACCATATATTTT. This gives the protein CASKGAGKGSGNTIYF.